The subject of this entry is one TCR beta chain. The data were taken from a study of technical replicates of blood from a handful of donors. V lost 4 bases to trimming and J lost 5 bases; unmatched junction nucleotides: 11. Germline-derived CDR1 and CDR2 are ENHRY and SYGVKD. The CDR3 runs 16 residues. Some clones are missing from TCRdb's copy, which holds only in-frame ones; the method was immunoSEQ multiplex PCR. Of approximately 73,000 clones listed, 96% are singletons. V is TRBV10-3 and J is TRBJ2-1; 7 bases fit TRBD2. The source material was T cells isolated from PBMCs. The sequence came from a human donor in good health. The CDR3 reads CAISGGTTVGDNEQFF. In DNA form, the CDR3 reads TGTGCCATCAGTGGGGGGACTACGGTCGGCGACAATGAGCAGTTCTTC.